This T cell receptor (beta chain) appears in the sequencing data of a study of blood T cell repertoires in COVID-19. The length of the CDR3 is 16 residues. Germline V gene sequence: CDR1 KGHSH, CDR2 LQKENI. Deletions cut 2 bases from V and 3 bases from J, with 17 bases between. Here immunoSEQ multiplex PCR was the method, and the copy in TCRdb shows in-frame clones only, minus some. The sample holds around 160,000 clones; approximately 80% are singletons and the top ten take over 10%. The specimen sequenced was peripheral blood. The sequence was obtained from a man aged 55 to 70 with active or convalescent COVID-19. The J gene is TRBJ2-7, the V gene TRBV18; D is perhaps TRBD1 (7 bases). CDR3 DNA sequence: TGTGCCAGCTCACCAAGTTGGCAGGGGGGAATCTACGAGCAGTACTTC. Amino acids: CASSPSWQGGIYEQYF.